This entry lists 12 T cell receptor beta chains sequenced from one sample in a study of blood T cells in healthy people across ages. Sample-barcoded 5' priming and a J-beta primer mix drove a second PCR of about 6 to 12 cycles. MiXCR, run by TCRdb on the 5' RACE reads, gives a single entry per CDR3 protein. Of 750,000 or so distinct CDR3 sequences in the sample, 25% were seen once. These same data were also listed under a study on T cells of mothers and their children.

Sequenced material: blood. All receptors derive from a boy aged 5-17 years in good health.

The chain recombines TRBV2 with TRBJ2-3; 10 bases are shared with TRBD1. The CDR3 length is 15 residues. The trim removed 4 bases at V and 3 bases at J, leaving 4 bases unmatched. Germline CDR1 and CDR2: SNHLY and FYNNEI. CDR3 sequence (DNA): TGTGCCAGCAGTGGGGACAGGGGTCAGACAGATACGCAGTATTTT. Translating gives CASSGDRGQTDTQYF.

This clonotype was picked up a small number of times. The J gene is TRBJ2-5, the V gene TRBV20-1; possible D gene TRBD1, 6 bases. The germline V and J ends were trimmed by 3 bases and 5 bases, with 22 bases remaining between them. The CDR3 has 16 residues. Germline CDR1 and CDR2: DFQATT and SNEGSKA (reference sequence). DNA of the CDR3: TGCAGTGCTAGTCTCGCCAGGTCAACTCAGGGGGAGACCCAGTACTTC. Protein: CSASLARSTQGETQYF.

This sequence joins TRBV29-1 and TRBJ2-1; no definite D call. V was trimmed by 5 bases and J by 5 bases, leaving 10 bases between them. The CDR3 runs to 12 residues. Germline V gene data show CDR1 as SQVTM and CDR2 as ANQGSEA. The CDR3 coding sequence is TGCAGCGTTCCCGTGCGGAACAATGAGCAGTTCTTC. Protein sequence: CSVPVRNNEQFF.

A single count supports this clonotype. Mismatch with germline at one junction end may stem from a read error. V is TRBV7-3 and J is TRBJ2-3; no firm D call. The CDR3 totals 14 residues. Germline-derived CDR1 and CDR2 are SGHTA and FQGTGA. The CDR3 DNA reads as TGTGTCAGCAGCTTAGGCCATAGCTCAGATACGCAGTATTTT. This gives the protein CVSSLGHSSDTQYF.

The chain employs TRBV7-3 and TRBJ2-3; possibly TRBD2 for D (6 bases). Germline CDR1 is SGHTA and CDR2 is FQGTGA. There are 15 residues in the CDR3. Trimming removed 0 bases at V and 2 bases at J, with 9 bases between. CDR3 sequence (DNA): TGTGCCAGCAGCTTAACCGCACTAGCCACAGATACGCAGTATTTT. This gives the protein CASSLTALATDTQYF.

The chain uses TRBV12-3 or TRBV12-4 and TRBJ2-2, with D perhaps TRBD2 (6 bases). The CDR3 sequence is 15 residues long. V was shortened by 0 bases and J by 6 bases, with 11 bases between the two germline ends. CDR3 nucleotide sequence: TGTGCCAGCAGTTTAGCGCCCGGGAGCGCCGGGGAGCTGTTTTTT. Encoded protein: CASSLAPGSAGELFF.

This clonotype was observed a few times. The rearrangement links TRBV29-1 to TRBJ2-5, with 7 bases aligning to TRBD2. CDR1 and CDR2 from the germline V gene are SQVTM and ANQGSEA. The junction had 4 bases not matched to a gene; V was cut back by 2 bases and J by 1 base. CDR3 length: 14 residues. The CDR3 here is CSVESTGGQETQYF. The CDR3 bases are TGCAGCGTTGAATCAACGGGGGGCCAAGAGACCCAGTACTTC. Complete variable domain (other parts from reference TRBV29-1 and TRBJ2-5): SAVISQKPSRDICQRGTSLTIQCQVDSQVTMMFWYRQQPGQSLTLIATANQGSEATYESGFVIDKFPISRPNLTFSTLTVSNMSPEDSSIYLCSVESTGGQETQYFGPGTRLLVL.

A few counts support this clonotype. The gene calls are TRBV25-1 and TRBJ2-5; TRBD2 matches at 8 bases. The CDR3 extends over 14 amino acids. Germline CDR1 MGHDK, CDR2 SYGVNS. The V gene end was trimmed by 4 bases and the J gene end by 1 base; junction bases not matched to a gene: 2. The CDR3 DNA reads TGTGCCAGCAGTGGAAGCGGGGGCCAAGAGACCCAGTACTTC. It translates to CASSGSGGQETQYF.

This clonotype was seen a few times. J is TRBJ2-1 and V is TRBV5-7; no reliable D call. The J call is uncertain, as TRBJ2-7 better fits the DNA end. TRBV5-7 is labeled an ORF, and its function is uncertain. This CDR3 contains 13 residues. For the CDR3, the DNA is TGTGCCAGCAGGCTGGTATGGGACTACGAGCAGTACTTC. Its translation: CASRLVWDYEQYF.

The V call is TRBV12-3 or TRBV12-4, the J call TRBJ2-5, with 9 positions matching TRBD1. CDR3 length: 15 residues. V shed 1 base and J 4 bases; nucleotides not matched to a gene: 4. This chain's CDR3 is CASSLGTGVLETQYF. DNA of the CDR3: TGTGCCAGCAGTTTAGGGACAGGGGTCTTAGAGACCCAGTACTTC.

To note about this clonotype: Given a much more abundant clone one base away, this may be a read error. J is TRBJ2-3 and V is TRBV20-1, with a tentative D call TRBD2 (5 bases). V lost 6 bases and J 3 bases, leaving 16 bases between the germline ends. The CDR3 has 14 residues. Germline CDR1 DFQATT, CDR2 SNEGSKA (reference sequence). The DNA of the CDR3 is TGCAGTGCCGAACAGAGGGTGTATACAGATACGCAGTATTTT. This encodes CSAEQRVYTDTQYF.

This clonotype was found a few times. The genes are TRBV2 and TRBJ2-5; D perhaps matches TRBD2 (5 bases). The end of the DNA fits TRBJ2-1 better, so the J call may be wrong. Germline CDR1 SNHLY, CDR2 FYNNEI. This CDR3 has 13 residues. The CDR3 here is CASSVQRGPEQFF. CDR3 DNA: TGTGCCAGCAGCGTGCAACGGGGTCCAGAGCAGTTCTTC.